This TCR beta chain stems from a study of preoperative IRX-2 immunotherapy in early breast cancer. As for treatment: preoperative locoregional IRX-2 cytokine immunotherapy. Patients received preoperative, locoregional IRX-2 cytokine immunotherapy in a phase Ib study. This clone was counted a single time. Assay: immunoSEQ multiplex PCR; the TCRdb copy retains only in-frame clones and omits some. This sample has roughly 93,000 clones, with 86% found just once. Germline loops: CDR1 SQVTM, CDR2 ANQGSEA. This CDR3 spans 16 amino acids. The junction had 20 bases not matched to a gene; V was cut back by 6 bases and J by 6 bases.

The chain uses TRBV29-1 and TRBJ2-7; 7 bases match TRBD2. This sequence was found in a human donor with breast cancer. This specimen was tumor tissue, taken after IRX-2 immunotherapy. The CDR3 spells CSVRGGGPYQLGEQYF. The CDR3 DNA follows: TGCAGCGTCCGAGGCGGGGGTCCCTACCAATTAGGCGAGCAGTACTTC.